The T cell receptor (beta chain) described here comes from a study of radiation and T cells in renal cell carcinoma. Described time point: blood 2 weeks post-SBRT. Treatment defined: 15 Gy SBRT to primary tumor, nephrectomy 4 weeks later. The CDR3 sequence is 13 residues long. V lost 0 bases, J lost 0 bases, and 2 bases lay in between. Germline assignment: CDR1 SGDLS and CDR2 YYNGEE. The protocol was immunoSEQ multiplex PCR, while the TCRdb copy is restricted to in-frame clones and leaves out a portion. In the table there are 150,000 or so clones, roughly 87% of which are singletons. This clone was seen only once. This specimen includes other DNA sequences encoding the same CDR3.

Sample: blood, taken from a patient whose treatment included radiotherapy and nephrectomy. The origin of this receptor is a woman in her forties or fifties with renal cell carcinoma. V usage is TRBV9 and J usage is TRBJ2-3; the D is unclear. The chain's CDR3 is CASSVESTDTQYF. The CDR3 nucleotides are TGTGCCAGCAGCGTAGAGAGCACAGATACGCAGTATTTT.